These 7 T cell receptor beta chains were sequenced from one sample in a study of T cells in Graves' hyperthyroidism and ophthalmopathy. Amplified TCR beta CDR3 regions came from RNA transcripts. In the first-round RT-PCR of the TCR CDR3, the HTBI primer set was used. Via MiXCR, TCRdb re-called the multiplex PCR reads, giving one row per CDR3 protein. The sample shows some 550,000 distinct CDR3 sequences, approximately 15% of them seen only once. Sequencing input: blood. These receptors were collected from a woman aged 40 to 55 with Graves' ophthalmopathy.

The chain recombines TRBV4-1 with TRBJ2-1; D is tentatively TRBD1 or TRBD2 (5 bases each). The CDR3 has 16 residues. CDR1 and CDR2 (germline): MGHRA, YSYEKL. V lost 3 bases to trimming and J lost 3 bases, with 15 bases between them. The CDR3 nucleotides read TGCGCCAGCAGCCAGCCGGGACGGAGTATCTACAATGAGCAGTTCTTC. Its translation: CASSQPGRSIYNEQFF.

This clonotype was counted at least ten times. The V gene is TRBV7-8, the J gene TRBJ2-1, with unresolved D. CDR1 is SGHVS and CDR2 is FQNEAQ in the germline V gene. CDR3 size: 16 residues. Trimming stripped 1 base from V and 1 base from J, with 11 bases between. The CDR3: CASSLVSGHSYNEQFF. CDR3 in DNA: TGTGCCAGCAGCTTAGTCAGTGGCCATTCCTACAATGAGCAGTTCTTC.

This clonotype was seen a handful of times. The CDR3 reads CASSWEGTGGNNEQFF. In nucleotides, the CDR3 is TGTGCCAGCAGCTGGGAGGGGACAGGGGGGAACAATGAGCAGTTCTTC. V and J are TRBV11-3 and TRBJ2-1; 11 bases fit TRBD1. The CDR3 covers 16 residues. The V and J ends lost 4 bases and 5 bases, in that order; junction bases with no gene match: 7. Germline V CDR1 and CDR2: SGHNT, YENEEA.

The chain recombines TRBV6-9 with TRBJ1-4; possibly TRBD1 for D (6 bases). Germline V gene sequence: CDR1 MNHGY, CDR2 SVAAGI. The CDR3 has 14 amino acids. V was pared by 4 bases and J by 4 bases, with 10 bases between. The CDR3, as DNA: TGTGCCAGCAGTTCCCGACAGGATAATGAAAAACTGTTTTTT. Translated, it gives CASSSRQDNEKLFF.

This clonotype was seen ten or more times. This CDR3 is CASSLIGWNEQFF. CDR3 nucleotide sequence: TGTGCCAGCAGCTTAATAGGGTGGAATGAGCAGTTCTTC. The chain joins TRBV11-2 to TRBJ2-1, with unresolved D. The CDR3 has 13 residues. Trimming stripped 2 bases from V and 7 bases from J, with 9 bases between. Germline V CDR1 and CDR2: SGHAT, FQNNGV.

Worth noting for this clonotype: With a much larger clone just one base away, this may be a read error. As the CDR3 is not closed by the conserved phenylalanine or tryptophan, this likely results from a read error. For the CDR3, the DNA is TGCAGTGCTCTAGCGGGGATCGAGACCCAGTACCTC. Protein sequence: CSALAGIETQYL. The rearrangement links TRBV20-1 to TRBJ2-5; 9 nucleotides agree with TRBD2. Trimming at V came to 5 bases and at J to 5 bases, leaving 3 bases not matched to a gene. CDR3 length: 12 residues. CDR1 and CDR2 from the germline V gene are DFQATT and SNEGSKA (reference sequence).

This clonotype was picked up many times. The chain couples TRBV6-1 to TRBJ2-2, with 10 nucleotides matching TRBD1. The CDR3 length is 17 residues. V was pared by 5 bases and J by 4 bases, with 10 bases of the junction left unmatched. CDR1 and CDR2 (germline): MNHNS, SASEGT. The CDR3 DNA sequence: TGTGCCAGCAGTTATAGTTGGACAGGGGGTAGCACCGGGGAGCTGTTTTTT. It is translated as CASSYSWTGGSTGELFF.